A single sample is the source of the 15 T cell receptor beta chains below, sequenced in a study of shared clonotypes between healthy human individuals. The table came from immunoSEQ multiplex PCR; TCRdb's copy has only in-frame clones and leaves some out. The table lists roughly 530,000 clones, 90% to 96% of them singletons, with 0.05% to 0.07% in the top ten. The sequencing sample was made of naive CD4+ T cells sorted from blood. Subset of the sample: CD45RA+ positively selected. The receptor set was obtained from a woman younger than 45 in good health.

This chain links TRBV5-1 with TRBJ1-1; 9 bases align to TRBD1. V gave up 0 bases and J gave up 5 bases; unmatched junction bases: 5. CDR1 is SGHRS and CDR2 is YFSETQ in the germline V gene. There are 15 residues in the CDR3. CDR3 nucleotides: TGCGCCAGCAGCTTGGGGGTCGACAGGGGGACTGAAGCTTTCTTT. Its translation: CASSLGVDRGTEAFF.

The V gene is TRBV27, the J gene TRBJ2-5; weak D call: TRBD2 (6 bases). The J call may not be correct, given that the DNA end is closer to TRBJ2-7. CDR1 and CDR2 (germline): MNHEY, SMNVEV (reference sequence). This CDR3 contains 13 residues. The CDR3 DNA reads TGTGCCAGCAGATCCGCGGGACCCTACGAGCAGTACTTC. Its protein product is CASRSAGPYEQYF.

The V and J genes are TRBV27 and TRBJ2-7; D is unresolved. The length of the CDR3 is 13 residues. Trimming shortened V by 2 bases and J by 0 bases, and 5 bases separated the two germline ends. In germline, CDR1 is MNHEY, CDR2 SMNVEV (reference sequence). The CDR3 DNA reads TGTGCCAGCAGTTTAATCGCCTCCTACGAGCAGTACTTC. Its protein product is CASSLIASYEQYF.

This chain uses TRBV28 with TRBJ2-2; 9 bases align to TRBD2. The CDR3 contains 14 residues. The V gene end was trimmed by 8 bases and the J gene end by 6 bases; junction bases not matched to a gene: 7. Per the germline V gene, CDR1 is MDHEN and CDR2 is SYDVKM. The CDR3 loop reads CASVKGGRAGELFF. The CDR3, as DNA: TGTGCCAGCGTGAAAGGCGGGAGGGCCGGGGAGCTGTTTTTT.

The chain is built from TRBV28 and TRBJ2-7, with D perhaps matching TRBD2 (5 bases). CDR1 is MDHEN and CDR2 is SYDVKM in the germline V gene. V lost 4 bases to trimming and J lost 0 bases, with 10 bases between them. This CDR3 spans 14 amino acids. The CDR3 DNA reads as TGTGCCAGCAGTTCCCCAGCGGACTCCTACGAGCAGTACTTC. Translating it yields CASSSPADSYEQYF.

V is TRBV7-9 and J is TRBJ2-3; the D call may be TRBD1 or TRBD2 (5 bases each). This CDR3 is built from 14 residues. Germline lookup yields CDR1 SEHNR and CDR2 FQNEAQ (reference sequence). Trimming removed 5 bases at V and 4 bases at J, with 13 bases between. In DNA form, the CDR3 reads TGTGCCAGCAGCCCCGTGAGGGGACCAGATACGCAGTATTTT. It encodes CASSPVRGPDTQYF. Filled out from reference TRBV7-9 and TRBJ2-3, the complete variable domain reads DTGVSQNPRHKITKRGQNVTFRCDPISEHNRLYWYRQTLGQGPEFLTYFQNEAQLEKSRLLSDRFSAERPKGSFSTLEIQRTEQGDSAMYLCASSPVRGPDTQYFGPGTRLTVL.

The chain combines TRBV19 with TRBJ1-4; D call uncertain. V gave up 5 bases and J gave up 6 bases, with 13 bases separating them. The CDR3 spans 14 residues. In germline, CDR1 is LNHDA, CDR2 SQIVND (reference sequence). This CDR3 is CASSVGYADEKLFF. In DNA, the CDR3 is TGTGCCAGTAGTGTCGGCTACGCCGATGAAAAACTGTTTTTT.

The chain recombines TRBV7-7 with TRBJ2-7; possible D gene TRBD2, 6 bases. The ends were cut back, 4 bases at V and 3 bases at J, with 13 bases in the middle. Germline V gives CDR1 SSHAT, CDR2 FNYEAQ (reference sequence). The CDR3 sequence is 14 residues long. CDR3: CASSCHGSNYEQYF. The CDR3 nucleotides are TGTGCCAGCAGCTGTCACGGGAGTAACTACGAGCAGTACTTC.

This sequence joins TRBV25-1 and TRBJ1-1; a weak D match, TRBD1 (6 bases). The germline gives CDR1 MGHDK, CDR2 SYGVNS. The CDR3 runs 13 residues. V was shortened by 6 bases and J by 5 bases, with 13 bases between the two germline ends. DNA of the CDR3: TGTGCCAGCAGACAGGGAGGTGGAACTGAAGCTTTCTTT. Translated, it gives CASRQGGGTEAFF. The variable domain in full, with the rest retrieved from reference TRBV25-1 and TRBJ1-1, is EADIYQTPRYLVIGTGKKITLECSQTMGHDKMYWYQQDPGMELHLIHYSYGVNSTEKGDLSSESTVSRIRTEHFPLTLESARPSHTSQYLCASRQGGGTEAFFGQGTRLTVV.

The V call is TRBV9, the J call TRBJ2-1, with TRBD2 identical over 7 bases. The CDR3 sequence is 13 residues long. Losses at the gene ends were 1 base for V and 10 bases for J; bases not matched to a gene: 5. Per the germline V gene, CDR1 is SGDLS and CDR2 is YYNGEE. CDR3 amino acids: CASSVLGEGEQFF. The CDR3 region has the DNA TGTGCCAGCAGCGTACTCGGGGAGGGGGAGCAGTTCTTC.

CDR3 protein: CATSRVEDTQYF. The CDR3 bases are TGTGCCACCAGCAGAGTGGAAGATACGCAGTATTTT. This sequence joins TRBV15 and TRBJ2-3, with D unresolved. V was clipped by 1 base and J by 5 bases, with 4 bases between them. This CDR3 contains 12 residues. Germline V gene data show CDR1 as LNHNV and CDR2 as YYDKDF (reference sequence).

CDR3 residues: CASSGGTTSGTYNEQFF. The CDR3 coding sequence is TGTGCCAGCAGTGGGGGGACGACTAGCGGGACTTACAATGAGCAGTTCTTC. The chain employs TRBV25-1 and TRBJ2-1, with TRBD2 identical over 11 bases. Germline loops: CDR1 MGHDK, CDR2 SYGVNS. The CDR3 runs 17 residues. V was pared by 4 bases and J by 4 bases, with 9 bases of the junction left unmatched.

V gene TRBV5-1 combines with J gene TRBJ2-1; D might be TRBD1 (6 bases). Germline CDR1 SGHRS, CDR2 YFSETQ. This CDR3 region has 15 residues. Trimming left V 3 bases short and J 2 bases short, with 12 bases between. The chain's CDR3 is CASSSEGDTYNEQFF. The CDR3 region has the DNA TGCGCCAGCAGCTCGGAAGGGGACACCTACAATGAGCAGTTCTTC.

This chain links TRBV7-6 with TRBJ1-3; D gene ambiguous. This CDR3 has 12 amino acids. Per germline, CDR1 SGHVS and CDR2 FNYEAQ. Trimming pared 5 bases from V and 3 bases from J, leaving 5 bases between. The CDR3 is CASSRDGNTIYF. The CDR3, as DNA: TGTGCCAGCAGCCGGGATGGAAACACCATATATTTT.

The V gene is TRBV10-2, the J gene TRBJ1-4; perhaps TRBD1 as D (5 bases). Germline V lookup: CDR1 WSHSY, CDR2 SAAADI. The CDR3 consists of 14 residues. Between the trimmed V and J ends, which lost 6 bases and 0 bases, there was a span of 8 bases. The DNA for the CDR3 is TGCGCCAGCAGAGACAGTGCAACTAATGAAAAACTGTTTTTT. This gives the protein CASRDSATNEKLFF.